These 30 T cell receptor beta chains were all obtained from the same sample, sequenced in a study of blood T cell repertoires in COVID-19. Sequencing used immunoSEQ multiplex PCR; TCRdb keeps in-frame clones, though not all of them. Of about half a million clones listed, 70% to 90% were seen once; the top ten hold approximately 3%. The sample was peripheral blood. All receptors derive from a human donor in a cohort sampled during active COVID-19.

V and J are TRBV18 and TRBJ1-2; TRBD1 agrees at 8 bases. Germline assignment: CDR1 KGHSH and CDR2 LQKENI. The CDR3 has 15 amino acids. The V gene end was trimmed by 3 bases and the J gene end by 3 bases; junction bases not matched to a gene: 6. Here the CDR3 DNA reads TGTGCCAGCTCACCTAATGGACAGGGAGACTATGGCTACACCTTC. Protein: CASSPNGQGDYGYTF.

The chain combines TRBV30 with TRBJ2-6; D gene uncertain. V gave up 8 bases and J gave up 0 bases, with 14 bases separating them. Germline values: CDR1 GTSNPN, CDR2 SVGIG (reference sequence). The CDR3 runs 15 residues. CDR3 amino acids: CAHLRRSSGANVLTF. The CDR3 DNA is TGTGCCCACCTAAGGCGGAGCTCTGGGGCCAACGTCCTGACTTTC.

The CDR3 sequence: CANQDSRTRYNSPLHF. For the CDR3, the DNA is TGCGCCAATCAGGACAGCCGCACTCGGTATAATTCACCCCTCCACTTT. The chain employs TRBV10-1 and TRBJ1-6, with a tentative D call TRBD1 (6 bases). Germline values: CDR1 WNHNN, CDR2 SYGVQD (reference sequence). The CDR3 consists of 16 residues. V gave up 10 bases and J gave up 4 bases, with 20 bases separating them.

This chain joins TRBV5-1 and TRBJ1-1; the D is unclear. In germline, CDR1 is SGHRS, CDR2 YFSETQ. The V and J ends lost 3 bases and 1 base respectively, with 7 bases between them. The CDR3 runs 13 residues. CDR3 region: CASSSGWNTEAFF. In DNA form, the CDR3 reads TGCGCCAGCAGCTCCGGTTGGAACACTGAAGCTTTCTTT.

J is TRBJ2-1 and V is TRBV7-9, with TRBD1 matching over 12 bases. The ends lost 1 base at V and 7 bases at J; junction bases unmatched: 5. The germline V gene has CDR1 SEHNR and CDR2 FQNEAQ (reference sequence). CDR3 length: 16 residues. The CDR3 nucleotides read TGTGCCAGCAGCTTAGTTTTGGGACAGGGGGCGAATGAGCAGTTCTTC. It yields the protein CASSLVLGQGANEQFF.

The chain carries TRBV6-1 and TRBJ1-3, with a weak D call TRBD1 (6 bases). V lost 1 base and J lost 3, with 7 bases in between. This CDR3 contains 14 residues. CDR1 MNHNS and CDR2 SASEGT come from the germline V gene. The CDR3 is CASSEGRGGNTIYF. CDR3 sequence (DNA): TGTGCCAGCAGTGAAGGCAGGGGTGGAAACACCATATATTTT.

The chain couples TRBV4-1 to TRBJ2-3; 10 bases align to TRBD1. V dropped 4 bases and J dropped 0; count of bases not matched to a gene: 7. The CDR3 totals 17 residues. Per the germline V gene, CDR1 is MGHRA and CDR2 is YSYEKL. The DNA for the CDR3 is TGCGCCAGCAGCCGTACCGGGACAGGGGACAGCACAGATACGCAGTATTTT. Translation: CASSRTGTGDSTDTQYF.

The V and J genes are TRBV6-5 and TRBJ2-2; 8 bases are a match to TRBD1. The CDR3 has 15 amino acids. V lost 11 bases to trimming and J lost 4 bases; unmatched junction nucleotides: 12. Germline-derived CDR1 and CDR2 are MNHEY and SVGAGI. The CDR3 loop reads CAGPARDRGTGELFF. The CDR3 coding sequence is TGTGCCGGGCCGGCCCGAGACAGGGGCACCGGGGAGCTGTTTTTT.

The chain employs TRBV12-5 and TRBJ1-4; no clear D gene. The CDR3 contains 16 residues. The V end lost 0 bases, the J end lost 0 bases, and 8 bases lay between the germline ends. Germline CDR1 and CDR2: LGHNT and FRNRAP. In nucleotides, the CDR3 is TGTGCTAGTGGTTTGGTACCGAGTGCAACTAATGAAAAACTGTTTTTT. Its protein product is CASGLVPSATNEKLFF.

This sequence joins TRBV30 and TRBJ2-3; D is possibly TRBD1 (6 bases). Germline values: CDR1 GTSNPN, CDR2 SVGIG (reference sequence). There are 12 residues in the CDR3. Deletions cut 6 bases from V and 2 bases from J, with 9 bases between. CDR3 in DNA: TGTGCCTGCCGGGACAACACAGATACGCAGTATTTT. It encodes CACRDNTDTQYF.

This clone came up once. This rearrangement joins TRBV6-5 to TRBJ1-2; 7 positions match TRBD1. V shed 6 bases, J shed 6 bases, and the junction held 10 bases outside the gene matches. The CDR3 extends over 14 amino acids. The germline V gene has CDR1 MNHEY and CDR2 SVGAGI. DNA for the CDR3: TGTGCCAGCAGCGTCGACAGGGAAAGAAATGGCTACACCTTC. Protein product: CASSVDRERNGYTF.

The table lists this clone with a count of one. This chain joins TRBV19 and TRBJ1-1; no reliable D call. This CDR3 spans 12 amino acids. The germline V gene encodes CDR1 LNHDA and CDR2 SQIVND (reference sequence). Trimming stripped 3 bases from V and 3 bases from J, with 5 bases between. The DNA of the CDR3 is TGTGCCAGTAGTATTCGGGACACTGAAGCTTTCTTT. Translating gives CASSIRDTEAFF.

The gene calls are TRBV5-1 and TRBJ1-4; possible D gene TRBD1, 6 bases. The germline V and J ends were trimmed by 4 bases and 2 bases, with 12 bases remaining between them. The germline CDR1 and CDR2 sequences are SGHRS and YFSETQ. The CDR3 extends over 15 amino acids. This chain's CDR3 is CASSQQGSTNEKLFF. The CDR3, as DNA: TGCGCCAGCAGCCAACAGGGTAGCACTAATGAAAAACTGTTTTTT.

The rearrangement links TRBV7-3 to TRBJ2-1; 10 positions agree with TRBD2. The V segment lost 1 base and the J segment 11 bases; nucleotides outside the gene matches: 11. This CDR3 has 16 amino acids. The germline CDR1 and CDR2 sequences are SGHTA and FQGTGA. The CDR3 sequence: CASSLMAAGGETQQFF. DNA for the CDR3: TGTGCCAGCAGCTTAATGGCAGCGGGAGGGGAAACCCAGCAGTTCTTC.

The genes are TRBV3-1 (or the pseudogene TRBV3-2) and TRBJ2-7; 8 bases are shared with TRBD1. Germline CDR1 is LGHDT and CDR2 is YNNKEL (reference sequence). The CDR3 is made up of 19 amino acids. V shed 4 bases, J shed 2 bases, and the junction held 19 bases outside the gene matches. The CDR3 bases are TGTGCCAGCAGCCTCACCGGACAGGGAAAAAGTTTTAAACCCTACGAGCAGTACTTC. This sequence encodes CASSLTGQGKSFKPYEQYF.

The rearrangement joins TRBV27 to TRBJ1-3; no clear D gene. The length of the CDR3 is 16 residues. Germline assignment: CDR1 MNHEY and CDR2 SMNVEV (reference sequence). The germline V and J ends were trimmed by 6 bases and 5 bases, with 20 bases remaining between them. Here the CDR3 reads CASRPPPMAGRNTIYF. Written as DNA, the CDR3 is TGTGCCAGCAGACCCCCCCCTATGGCGGGGAGAAACACCATATATTTT.

This clone is a singleton in its sample. The chain combines TRBV6-5 with TRBJ2-3; D gene unclear. The CDR3 totals 15 residues. V lost 2 bases to trimming and J lost 1 base, with 10 bases between them. Germline CDR1 is MNHEY and CDR2 is SVGAGI. CDR3 sequence (DNA): TGTGCCAGCAGTTACGGCAGCGCCGGCACAGATACGCAGTATTTT. Protein: CASSYGSAGTDTQYF.

This chain uses TRBV27 with TRBJ1-6; no clear D. The CDR3 length is 14 residues. The V gene's germline CDR1 is MNHEY and CDR2 SMNVEV (reference sequence). Trimming removed 5 bases from V and 12 bases from J, with 17 bases in between. DNA of the CDR3: TGTGCCAGCAGTCCGCGTGAGGGCCGGGAACCCCTCCACTTT. Protein sequence: CASSPREGREPLHF.

This clone occurred once. V is TRBV14 and J is TRBJ2-7; tentatively, D is TRBD1 (5 bases). V was pared by 5 bases and J by 0 bases, with 14 bases between. CDR1 is SGHDN and CDR2 is FVKESK in the germline V gene. The CDR3 contains 15 residues. CDR3 sequence (DNA): TGTGCCAGCAGCGAGGAATCTAGGGGCTCCTACGAGCAGTACTTC. Protein: CASSEESRGSYEQYF.

The gene calls are TRBV6-1 and TRBJ2-3, with D possibly TRBD2 on 5 matching bases. The CDR3 spans 14 residues. Germline lookup yields CDR1 MNHNS and CDR2 SASEGT. V was pared by 3 bases and J by 7 bases, with 14 bases between. The CDR3 DNA reads TGTGCCAGCAGTGATGCTGGACTCTCAAATACGCAGTATTTT. Its protein is CASSDAGLSNTQYF.

The V and J genes are TRBV6-5 and TRBJ1-6; D gene unclear. The CDR3 runs to 14 residues. Per the germline V gene, CDR1 is MNHEY and CDR2 is SVGAGI. Trimming shortened V by 2 bases and J by 9 bases, and 11 bases separated the two germline ends. This CDR3 reads CASSYGFSGSPLHF. The CDR3 coding sequence is TGTGCCAGCAGTTACGGATTCAGCGGTTCACCCCTCCACTTT.

V is TRBV11-2 and J is TRBJ2-1; maybe TRBD2 (5 bases). Between the trimmed V and J ends, which lost 5 bases and 4 bases, there was a span of 12 bases. The CDR3 consists of 14 residues. Per germline, CDR1 SGHAT and CDR2 FQNNGV. The CDR3 nucleotides are TGTGCCAGCAGCCCTCCCCCGGGATACAATGAGCAGTTCTTC. Protein: CASSPPPGYNEQFF.

This clone was seen only a few times. The rearrangement uses TRBV20-1 and TRBJ2-3; 8 nucleotides align to TRBD2. The CDR3 covers 16 residues. V dropped 3 bases and J dropped 4; count of bases not matched to a gene: 12. The germline gives CDR1 DFQATT, CDR2 SNEGSKA (reference sequence). The CDR3 bases are TGCAGTGCTAGTCCCCTCAAGGCGGGAGGTGCAGATACGCAGTATTTT. Its translation is CSASPLKAGGADTQYF.

The sample holds a few counts of this clone. The V gene is TRBV5-1, the J gene TRBJ1-3; D remains ambiguous. Per the germline V gene, CDR1 is SGHRS and CDR2 is YFSETQ. CDR3 size: 16 residues. The ends were cut back, 4 bases at V and 0 bases at J, with 14 bases in the middle. The CDR3 region is CASSPALGSSGNTIYF. In DNA, the CDR3 is TGCGCCAGCAGCCCGGCTCTCGGGAGCTCTGGAAACACCATATATTTT.

The chain recombines TRBV28 with TRBJ1-3; D gene unclear. Germline V lookup: CDR1 MDHEN, CDR2 SYDVKM. This CDR3 has 15 amino acids. V dropped 6 bases and J dropped 2 bases, with 14 bases sitting between them. In DNA form, the CDR3 reads TGTGCCAGCAGCGGAGGGATAGTTACTGGAAACACCATATATTTT. Translated: CASSGGIVTGNTIYF. Filled out from reference TRBV28 and TRBJ1-3, the complete variable domain reads DVKVTQSSRYLVKRTGEKVFLECVQDMDHENMFWYRQDPGLGLRLIYFSYDVKMKEKGDIPEGYSVSREKKERFSLILESASTNQTSMYLCASSGGIVTGNTIYFGEGSWLTVV.

This rearrangement joins TRBV10-3 to TRBJ1-5; no clear D gene. Germline V gene data show CDR1 as ENHRY and CDR2 as SYGVKD. There are 12 residues in the CDR3. V was cut by 0 bases and J by 7 bases, with 4 bases left in between. CDR3 sequence reads: CAISESAQPQHF. The CDR3 DNA is TGTGCCATCAGTGAGTCGGCCCAGCCCCAGCATTTT.

The chain has TRBV27 and TRBJ2-5, with TRBD2 matching 7 bases. V lost 3 bases and J lost 3; bases outside the gene matches: 13. CDR1 and CDR2 from the germline V gene are MNHEY and SMNVEV (reference sequence). The CDR3 is 17 residues long. CDR3 region: CASSFKGVWTSKETQYF. The CDR3 DNA reads TGTGCCAGCAGTTTTAAAGGAGTATGGACTAGTAAAGAGACCCAGTACTTC.

Points on this clone: This sample also contains other DNA sequences that code for the same CDR3. The chain has TRBV28 and TRBJ1-2, with 7 bases matching TRBD1. J gave up 2 bases and V 4 bases, and 1 base lay outside the gene matches. This CDR3 has 13 residues. Germline V gene sequence: CDR1 MDHEN, CDR2 SYDVKM. CDR3 residues: CASSSQGNYGYTF. DNA for the CDR3: TGTGCCAGCAGTTCACAGGGGAACTATGGCTACACCTTC.

The chain couples TRBV9 to TRBJ2-7, with D perhaps matching TRBD1 (6 bases). The length of the CDR3 is 15 residues. Per germline, CDR1 SGDLS and CDR2 YYNGEE. V was trimmed by 0 bases and J by 4 bases, leaving 14 bases between them. The CDR3 here is CASSVDAGVVYEQYF. CDR3 nucleotides: TGTGCCAGCAGCGTAGATGCAGGGGTCGTGTACGAGCAGTACTTC.

The rearrangement joins TRBV29-1 to TRBJ1-1; possibly TRBD1 for D (5 bases). The CDR3 extends over 13 amino acids. Trimming left V 7 bases short and J 1 base short, with 13 bases between. CDR1 and CDR2 (germline): SQVTM, ANQGSEA. In DNA form, the CDR3 reads TGCAGCGCCAATGGGGACTGGAACACTGAAGCTTTCTTT. This encodes CSANGDWNTEAFF.